Following are 14 T cell receptor beta chains from one sample sequenced in a study of T-cell reconstitution after alpha-beta-depleted transplantation in children. As it was prepared, the TCRbeta library received unique molecular identifiers. TCRdb passed the PCR reads through MiXCR, listing each CDR3 protein once. This table has about 22,000 distinct CDR3 sequences, around 9.9% appearing once. Sample: PBMCs from the stem cell graft donor, taken from the stem cell graft. Every receptor here comes from a human donor who donated a stem cell graft to a child with chronic granulomatous disease.

This clonotype was seen at least ten times. The V call is TRBV20-1, the J call TRBJ2-1; the match to TRBD2 covers 9 bases. This CDR3 comprises 16 residues. The V and J ends lost 0 bases and 8 bases, in that order; junction bases with no gene match: 11. The V gene's germline CDR1 is DFQATT and CDR2 SNEGSKA (reference sequence). CDR3 amino acids: CSARDPAGGPPHEQFF. The CDR3 bases are TGCAGTGCTAGAGACCCGGCGGGGGGGCCGCCGCATGAGCAGTTCTTC.

This clonotype was counted ten times or more. This chain connects TRBV5-1 to TRBJ1-1; possible D gene TRBD1, 6 bases. V was cut by 1 base and J by 1 base, with 11 bases left in between. In germline, CDR1 is SGHRS, CDR2 YFSETQ. This CDR3 has 15 amino acids. The chain's CDR3 is CASSLQRGRNTEAFF. In nucleotides, the CDR3 is TGCGCCAGCAGCTTGCAAAGGGGGAGGAACACTGAAGCTTTCTTT.

In this sample, this clonotype turned up many times. The chain has TRBV7-2 and TRBJ1-2; D may be TRBD1 (6 bases). The V end was cut by 2 bases, the J end by 5 bases, with 15 bases between. This CDR3 is built from 15 residues. Germline V gene data show CDR1 as SGHTA and CDR2 as FQGNSA. The CDR3 is CASSLNYRTDYGYTF. The CDR3 coding sequence is TGTGCCAGCAGCTTAAACTATAGGACAGATTATGGCTACACCTTC. The complete variable domain, with remaining parts taken from reference TRBV7-2 and TRBJ1-2, reads GAGVSQSPSNKVTEKGKDVELRCDPISGHTALYWYRQSLGQGLEFLIYFQGNSAPDKSGLPSDRFSAERTGGSVSTLTIQRTQQEDSAVYLCASSLNYRTDYGYTFGSGTRLTVV.

This clonotype appeared many times. The rearrangement joins TRBV28 to TRBJ2-7, with D perhaps TRBD2 (6 bases). Germline values: CDR1 MDHEN, CDR2 SYDVKM. Trimming stripped 5 bases from V and 0 bases from J, with 11 bases between. CDR3 length: 14 residues. For the CDR3, the DNA is TGTGCCAGCAGTCCCCGGGAGAACTCCTACGAGCAGTACTTC. As protein: CASSPRENSYEQYF.

This clonotype was recorded many times. This rearrangement joins TRBV5-5 to TRBJ1-5, with 7 bases lining up with TRBD1. Germline lookup yields CDR1 SGHKS and CDR2 YYEKEE (reference sequence). The CDR3 runs to 17 residues. With V trimmed by 0 bases and J by 1 base, 7 bases remained unmatched. The CDR3 sequence: CASSLEGQTTSNQPQHF. For the CDR3, the DNA is TGTGCCAGCAGCTTGGAGGGACAGACGACCAGCAATCAGCCCCAGCATTTT.

This clonotype showed up many times. The chain recombines TRBV29-1 with TRBJ2-7, with 7 nucleotides matching TRBD2. CDR3 size: 15 residues. The J segment lost 2 bases and the V segment lost 1 base, leaving 8 bases of the junction unmatched. CDR1 is SQVTM and CDR2 is ANQGSEA in the germline V gene. The chain's CDR3 is CSVEGLPSGAYEQYF. CDR3 sequence (DNA): TGCAGCGTTGAAGGTTTGCCTAGCGGAGCCTACGAGCAGTACTTC.

This clonotype showed up just a few times. A single base separates this from a much larger clone, so it may be a read error. This chain links TRBV28 with TRBJ2-6, with TRBD1 as a possible D gene (5 bases). This CDR3 has 14 amino acids. CDR1 and CDR2 from the germline V gene are MDHEN and SYDVKM. This chain's CDR3 is CASRSNSGANGLTF. CDR3 nucleotides: TGTGCCAGCAGGTCGAACTCTGGGGCCAACGGCCTGACTTTC.

The rearrangement links TRBV7-2 to TRBJ2-7; TRBD1 is a possible D gene (6 bases). The germline V gene encodes CDR1 SGHTA and CDR2 FQGNSA. This CDR3 contains 15 residues. V was clipped by 5 bases and J by 4 bases, with 18 bases between them. CDR3 region: CASSPQGNETYEQYF. DNA of the CDR3: TGTGCCAGCAGCCCGCAGGGGAACGAAACTTACGAGCAGTACTTC. Variable domain in full (rest from reference TRBV7-2 and TRBJ2-7): GAGVSQSPSNKVTEKGKDVELRCDPISGHTALYWYRQSLGQGLEFLIYFQGNSAPDKSGLPSDRFSAERTGGSVSTLTIQRTQQEDSAVYLCASSPQGNETYEQYFGPGTRLTVT.

In its sample, this clonotype was seen many times. The chain links TRBV6-4 to TRBJ2-2, with D hard to call. CDR1 is MRHNA, CDR2 SNTAGT, per germline. The CDR3 is 13 amino acids. The V gene lost 2 bases and the J gene lost 3 bases, with 4 bases spanning the gap. The CDR3 DNA is TGTGCCAGCAGTGACAGGGACACCGGGGAGCTGTTTTTT. Protein: CASSDRDTGELFF.

This clonotype has a count of ten or more. V gene TRBV5-1 combines with J gene TRBJ2-1; possible D gene TRBD2, 6 bases. The germline V gene has CDR1 SGHRS and CDR2 YFSETQ. V lost 0 bases and J 0 bases, leaving 10 bases between the germline ends. The CDR3 has 16 amino acids. The CDR3 loop is CASSLVSGSSYNEQFF. CDR3 DNA: TGCGCCAGCAGCTTGGTATCCGGGAGCTCCTACAATGAGCAGTTCTTC.

This clonotype was seen repeatedly, ten times or more. The rearrangement links TRBV28 to TRBJ2-7; TRBD2 is a possible D gene (6 bases). The germline V and J ends were trimmed by 8 bases and 2 bases, with 16 bases remaining between them. The germline V gene has CDR1 MDHEN and CDR2 SYDVKM. The CDR3 runs to 14 residues. The CDR3 region is CASETPRGTYEQYF. In DNA, the CDR3 is TGTGCCAGCGAAACCCCCCGGGGGACCTACGAGCAGTACTTC. Full variable domain (rest looked up from reference TRBV28 and TRBJ2-7): DVKVTQSSRYLVKRTGEKVFLECVQDMDHENMFWYRQDPGLGLRLIYFSYDVKMKEKGDIPEGYSVSREKKERFSLILESASTNQTSMYLCASETPRGTYEQYFGPGTRLTVT.

This clonotype was found many times. The chain is built from TRBV5-1 and TRBJ2-7, with D tentatively TRBD2 (5 bases). Germline-derived CDR1 and CDR2 are SGHRS and YFSETQ. The CDR3 has 14 amino acids. With 0 bases removed from V and 5 bases from J, the gap between germline ends came to 12 bases. As DNA, the CDR3 is TGCGCCAGCAGCTTGGGCTTGAGGGAGCACGAGCAGTACTTC. Protein: CASSLGLREHEQYF.

This clonotype was observed at least ten times. The chain recombines TRBV27 with TRBJ1-1, with TRBD1 matching 10 bases. CDR1 and CDR2 (germline): MNHEY, SMNVEV (reference sequence). The CDR3 extends over 16 amino acids. V trimming: 5 bases; J trimming: 5 bases; junction bases outside the gene matches: 11. The CDR3 protein is CASSPLPGQGRTEAFF. The CDR3 nucleotides read TGTGCCAGCAGTCCCCTCCCGGGACAGGGGAGGACTGAAGCTTTCTTT.

The rearrangement joins TRBV6-2 or TRBV6-3 to TRBJ2-7, with a tentative D call TRBD2 (5 bases). This CDR3 is 14 amino acids long. Per the germline V gene, CDR1 is MNHEY and CDR2 is SVGEGT. The V and J ends lost 6 bases and 3 bases respectively, with 15 bases between them. The CDR3 loop reads CASSRLGEYYEQYF. In nucleotides, the CDR3 is TGTGCCAGCAGCCGTCTCGGGGAATACTACGAGCAGTACTTC.